This T cell receptor beta chain appears in the sequencing data of a study of cytomegalovirus exposure and HLA in healthy donors. Whole-study context: An early release of data contained around 80 million unique TCRs, which came from HLA-typed donors. General observations from the study: What was likely a sequencing artifact was a cluster of highly shared sequence variants. Per published reports, the classifier diagnosed cytomegalovirus status with high specificity and sensitivity.

CDR1 is SQVTM and CDR2 is ANQGSEA in the germline V gene. This CDR3 spans 14 amino acids. Trimming shortened V by 4 bases and J by 1 base, and 13 bases separated the two germline ends. A multiplex PCR was run with 60 Vbeta primers and 13 Jbeta primers. TCRdb's copy holds only in-frame clones and misses some; the assay was immunoSEQ multiplex PCR. The table includes over 50,000 clones, about four fifths detected once. As to this clone: What it binds is unknown.

This TCR was recovered from a man between 35 and 55 years old in good health and CMV-seronegative. Source material: PBMCs. The rearrangement links TRBV29-1 to TRBJ1-1; possible D gene TRBD1, 6 bases. The CDR3 nucleotides are TGCAGCGTTGTTATGGGCAGGGGGAACACTGAAGCTTTCTTT. Residues: CSVVMGRGNTEAFF.